These 18 T cell receptor beta chains share one sample of origin, sequenced in a study of PD-1 blockade in mismatch repair-deficient tumors. This table comes from immunoSEQ multiplex PCR, and its TCRdb copy is limited to in-frame clones, with some not included. The sample contains 39,000 or so clones, approximately 88% of which appear only once. The sample consisted of PBMCs, taken approximately 9 months after starting pembrolizumab. The receptors stem from an adult with mismatch repair-deficient cancer.

V is TRBV7-9 and J is TRBJ1-2, with D maybe TRBD1 (6 bases). V was cut by 5 bases and J by 0 bases, with 13 bases left in between. The CDR3 has 15 amino acids. CDR1 is SEHNR, CDR2 FQNEAQ, per germline (reference sequence). CDR3 amino acids: CASSPLTGTNYGYTF. CDR3 coding DNA: TGTGCCAGCAGCCCTCTGACAGGAACTAACTATGGCTACACCTTC.

The J gene is TRBJ1-3, the V gene TRBV5-1; 9 positions match TRBD1. The CDR3 totals 16 residues. The germline CDR1 and CDR2 sequences are SGHRS and YFSETQ. V was pared by 0 bases and J by 5 bases, with 6 bases of the junction left unmatched. The CDR3 protein is CASSLEGQGRRNTIYF. The CDR3 nucleotides are TGCGCCAGCAGCTTGGAGGGACAGGGTCGGCGAAACACCATATATTTT.

The chain has TRBV28 and TRBJ1-1; 9 bases fit TRBD1. V lost 5 bases and J lost 6; bases outside the gene matches: 7. The CDR3 runs 14 residues. Looked up from germline, CDR1 is MDHEN and CDR2 is SYDVKM. The CDR3 reads CASSTLGDRAEAFF. CDR3 nucleotides: TGTGCCAGCAGTACCCTGGGGGACAGGGCTGAAGCTTTCTTT.

This clone was counted a single time. This chain links TRBV19 with TRBJ1-5, with TRBD1 matching 9 bases. With 4 bases clipped from V and 0 bases from J, the junction kept 4 bases outside the gene matches. This CDR3 comprises 16 residues. Germline assignment: CDR1 LNHDA and CDR2 SQIVND (reference sequence). The CDR3 nucleotides are TGTGCCAGTAGTAGGGGGACAGGGAATAGCAATCAGCCCCAGCATTTT. The encoded protein is CASSRGTGNSNQPQHF.

This chain uses TRBV10-1 with TRBJ2-1; 11 bases match TRBD2. Germline loops: CDR1 WNHNN, CDR2 SYGVQD (reference sequence). With V trimmed by 0 bases and J by 10 bases, 11 bases remained unmatched. The CDR3 has 17 residues. The CDR3 region is CASSESGLAGGLGEQFF. CDR3 DNA sequence: TGCGCCAGCAGTGAGTCAGGGCTAGCGGGAGGACTGGGGGAGCAGTTCTTC.

The chain employs TRBV18 and TRBJ1-1, with 8 bases aligning to TRBD1. V lost 4 bases to trimming and J lost 4 bases; unmatched junction nucleotides: 8. The CDR3 covers 15 residues. Germline CDR1 and CDR2: KGHSH and LQKENI. The CDR3 reads CASSRDRPLGTEAFF. For the CDR3, the DNA is TGTGCCAGCTCACGGGACAGGCCGTTGGGCACTGAAGCTTTCTTT.

V gene TRBV6-1 combines with J gene TRBJ1-4; possible D gene TRBD1, 5 bases. This CDR3 is built from 15 residues. Germline V lookup: CDR1 MNHNS, CDR2 SASEGT. Between the trimmed V and J ends, which lost 1 base and 7 bases, there was a span of 13 bases. The CDR3 DNA sequence: TGTGCCAGCAGTGAAGTTGGGGGAGGGAGTGAAAAACTGTTTTTT. Amino acid sequence: CASSEVGGGSEKLFF.

The J gene is TRBJ1-2, the V gene TRBV19, with unresolved D. Trimming shortened V by 0 bases and J by 6 bases, and 8 bases separated the two germline ends. In germline, CDR1 is LNHDA, CDR2 SQIVND (reference sequence). This CDR3 has 13 residues. CDR3 nucleotides: TGTGCCAGTAGTATAGATGACAAGAATGGCTACACCTTC. It is translated as CASSIDDKNGYTF. Using reference TRBV19 and TRBJ1-2 for the parts outside the CDR3, the full variable domain is DGGITQSPKYLFRKEGQNVTLSCEQNLNHDAMYWYRQDPGQGLRLIYYSQIVNDFQKGDIAEGYSVSREKKESFPLTVTSAQKNPTAFYLCASSIDDKNGYTFGSGTRLTVV.

The chain combines TRBV28 with TRBJ2-1, with TRBD1 matching 10 bases. The trim removed 2 bases at V and 8 bases at J, leaving 6 bases unmatched. The CDR3 consists of 15 residues. Germline V gives CDR1 MDHEN, CDR2 SYDVKM. The CDR3 DNA sequence: TGTGCCAGCAGTTTACCCGGGACAGGGGATTATGAGCAGTTCTTC. Translation: CASSLPGTGDYEQFF. Full variable domain (rest looked up from reference TRBV28 and TRBJ2-1): DVKVTQSSRYLVKRTGEKVFLECVQDMDHENMFWYRQDPGLGLRLIYFSYDVKMKEKGDIPEGYSVSREKKERFSLILESASTNQTSMYLCASSLPGTGDYEQFFGPGTRLTVL.

This chain links TRBV12-5 with TRBJ2-1; D perhaps matches TRBD1 (6 bases). Germline values: CDR1 LGHNT, CDR2 FRNRAP. CDR3 size: 15 residues. V was shortened by 6 bases and J by 2 bases, with 14 bases between the two germline ends. Here the CDR3 reads CASGPDRPTYNEQFF. DNA for the CDR3: TGTGCTAGTGGCCCTGACAGGCCTACCTACAATGAGCAGTTCTTC.

V is TRBV5-1 and J is TRBJ2-3; no clear D. The germline V and J ends were trimmed by 3 bases and 2 bases, with 7 bases remaining between them. Germline V gives CDR1 SGHRS, CDR2 YFSETQ. The CDR3 loop spans 13 amino acids. DNA for the CDR3: TGCGCCAGCAGCTCTCAGGTCACAGATACGCAGTATTTT. Residues: CASSSQVTDTQYF.

The chain joins TRBV28 to TRBJ2-7, with D maybe TRBD2 (5 bases). Deletions cut 3 bases from V and 2 bases from J, with 14 bases between. From germline, CDR1 is MDHEN and CDR2 SYDVKM. CDR3 length: 15 amino acids. CDR3 protein: CASSFKEDVTYEQYF. CDR3 DNA sequence: TGTGCCAGCAGTTTCAAGGAGGATGTCACCTACGAGCAGTACTTC.

The rearrangement joins TRBV11-2 to TRBJ2-1; 13 bases map to TRBD2. The V and J ends lost 3 bases and 2 bases, in that order; junction bases with no gene match: 4. The germline V gene has CDR1 SGHAT and CDR2 FQNNGV. This CDR3 has 17 amino acids. The CDR3 bases are TGTGCCAGCAGCTTGAGACTAGCGGGGGGAACCTACAATGAGCAGTTCTTC. This translates into CASSLRLAGGTYNEQFF. Full variable domain (missing parts from reference TRBV11-2 and TRBJ2-1): EAGVAQSPRYKIIEKRQSVAFWCNPISGHATLYWYQQILGQGPKLLIQFQNNGVVDDSQLPKDRFSAERLKGVDSTLKIQPAKLEDSAVYLCASSLRLAGGTYNEQFFGPGTRLTVL.

The genes are TRBV19 and TRBJ1-3; D unresolved. Per the germline V gene, CDR1 is LNHDA and CDR2 is SQIVND (reference sequence). The length of the CDR3 is 16 residues. The germline V and J ends were trimmed by 1 base and 0 bases, with 10 bases remaining between them. The CDR3 DNA follows: TGTGCCAGTAGTATAGCAGAGGTCCGCTCTGGAAACACCATATATTTT. Translation: CASSIAEVRSGNTIYF.

This chain connects TRBV19 to TRBJ1-2; TRBD1 matches 9 bases. The germline V gene has CDR1 LNHDA and CDR2 SQIVND (reference sequence). CDR3 length equals 15 residues. J gave up 6 bases and V 2 bases, and 7 bases lay outside the gene matches. This chain's CDR3 is CASSIPNRGPNGYTF. CDR3 DNA: TGTGCCAGTAGTATACCGAACAGGGGGCCGAATGGCTACACCTTC.

The chain is built from TRBV2 and TRBJ2-5; TRBD1 matches at 8 bases. After removal of 7 bases from V and 5 bases from J, the junction contained 9 bases not matched to a gene. Germline lookup yields CDR1 SNHLY and CDR2 FYNNEI. The CDR3 runs to 14 residues. CDR3 DNA sequence: TGTGCCAGCAAGGGTAGCAGGGGGCGGGAGACCCAGTACTTC. Its translation: CASKGSRGRETQYF.

This chain connects TRBV7-2 to TRBJ2-1; D remains ambiguous. Deletions cut 7 bases from V and 4 bases from J, with 20 bases between. Germline V gene lookup returns CDR1 SGHTA and CDR2 FQGNSA. This CDR3 spans 16 amino acids. The CDR3 sequence is CASTVDSSVVYNEQFF. The CDR3 nucleotides read TGTGCCAGCACCGTCGATTCGTCCGTAGTTTACAATGAGCAGTTCTTC.

The genes are TRBV28 and TRBJ2-7, with 9 bases aligning to TRBD2. The CDR3 has 14 residues. Germline V lookup: CDR1 MDHEN, CDR2 SYDVKM. J lost 0 bases, V lost 8 bases, and 5 bases had no gene match. Written as DNA, the CDR3 is TGTGCCAGCCGACTAGCGGTTAGCTCCTACGAGCAGTACTTC. The encoded protein is CASRLAVSSYEQYF.